Listed below are T cell receptor beta chains from one sample, sequenced in a study of cytomegalovirus exposure and HLA in healthy donors. TCRdb keeps only in-frame clones here, not all; method: immunoSEQ multiplex PCR. Its listing shows under 130,000 clones. Sequences were obtained from PBMCs. These receptors were collected from a man between 50 and 59 years old in good health and CMV-seronegative. Both conserved end residues are part of each CDR3. A D gene is named only where the DNA matches it firmly.

CASSSRATGPGANVLTF | TGTGCCAGCAGTTCACGAGCGACAGGGCCAGGGGCCAACGTCCTGACTTTC | TRBD1 | TRBJ2-6 | TRBV5-4 | 17
CASTRIAEAFF | TGTGCCAGCACGAGGATTGCTGAAGCTTTCTTT | NA | TRBJ1-1 | TRBV2 | 11
CASSPLGGGAKNIQYF | TGTGCCAGCAGCCCCCTAGGGGGCGGAGCCAAAAACATTCAGTACTTC | TRBD1 | TRBJ2-4 | TRBV7-2 | 16
CASSSDRELATYEQYF | TGCGCCAGCAGCTCCGACAGGGAACTGGCCACCTACGAGCAGTACTTC | TRBD1 | TRBJ2-7 | TRBV4-1 | 16
CATSRGQGRREQYF | TGTGCTACCTCACGGGGACAGGGGCGCAGAGAGCAGTACTTC | TRBD1 | TRBJ2-7 | TRBV12-5 | 14
CASSPLTLEVETQYF | TGCGCCAGCAGCCCCCTGACGTTAGAGGTGGAGACCCAGTACTTC | NA | TRBJ2-5 | TRBV5-1 | 15
CASSGDRVRGYGYTF | TGTGCCAGCAGCGGGGACAGGGTTCGTGGCTATGGCTACACCTTC | TRBD1 | TRBJ1-2 | TRBV9 | 15
CASSPRDRGLGNTIYF | TGTGCCAGCAGCCCCCGGGACAGGGGGCTCGGAAACACCATATATTTT | TRBD1 | TRBJ1-3 | TRBV9 | 16
CASSLVGGEQYF | TGTGCCAGCAGCTTAGTCGGGGGCGAGCAGTACTTC | NA | TRBJ2-7 | TRBV5-6 | 12
CASSNTRTGELFF | TGTGCCAGCAGCAACACGCGGACCGGGGAGCTGTTTTTT | NA | TRBJ2-2 | TRBV14 | 13
CASSPRDDRGRSYGYTF | TGTGCCAGCTCACCAAGGGACGACAGGGGTCGTTCCTATGGCTACACCTTC | TRBD1 | TRBJ1-2 | TRBV18 | 17
CASGQGAYEQYF | TGTGCCAGTGGACAGGGAGCCTACGAGCAGTACTTC | TRBD1 | TRBJ2-7 | TRBV19 | 12
CASRKTSGDTGELFF | TGTGCCAGCCGAAAGACTAGCGGGGACACCGGGGAGCTGTTTTTT | TRBD2 | TRBJ2-2 | TRBV7-8 | 15
CAWSVHRGSGQPQHF | TGTGCCTGGAGTGTGCACAGGGGCTCGGGTCAGCCCCAGCATTTT | TRBD1 | TRBJ1-5 | TRBV30 | 15
CASSQVGTGGSGGYTF | TGTGCCAGCAGCCAGGTGGGGACAGGGGGGTCGGGTGGCTACACCTTC | TRBD1 | TRBJ1-2 | TRBV9 | 16
CASSMTSGGHNEQFF | TGTGCCAGCAGCATGACTAGCGGGGGGCACAATGAGCAGTTCTTC | TRBD2 | TRBJ2-1 | TRBV7-9 | 15
CASSRDSYDYGYTF | TGCGCCAGCAGCCGGGACAGTTACGACTATGGCTACACCTTC | TRBD1 | TRBJ1-2 | TRBV4-3 | 14
CASSITTAVYGYTF | TGTGCCAGTAGTATTACGACAGCTGTATATGGCTACACCTTC | NA | TRBJ1-2 | TRBV19 | 14
CASSSIQGPSNYGYSF | TGCGCCAGCAGCTCCATACAGGGGCCGAGTAACTATGGCTACTCCTTC | TRBD1 | TRBJ1-2 | TRBV4-3 | 16
CASSYAGTGTHGYTF | TGTGCCAGCAGTTACGCCGGGACAGGGACCCATGGCTACACCTTC | TRBD1 | TRBJ1-2 | TRBV6-5 | 15
CATSGYQETQYF | TGTGCCACTTCAGGGTACCAAGAGACCCAGTACTTC | NA | TRBJ2-5 | TRBV2 | 12
CASKSGPRSYEQYF | TGTGCCAGTAAATCAGGGCCACGCTCCTACGAGCAGTACTTC | NA | TRBJ2-7 | TRBV6-6 | 14
CSAFLQGVNTEAFF | TGCAGCGCGTTTTTACAGGGGGTAAACACTGAAGCTTTCTTT | TRBD1 | TRBJ1-1 | TRBV29-1 | 14
CASSREGVGGPDEKLFF | TGTGCCAGCAGCCGAGAGGGTGTAGGGGGCCCCGACGAAAAACTGTTTTTT | TRBD1 | TRBJ1-4 | TRBV4-2 | 17
CASSGGSGQGYTEAFF | TGTGCCAGCAGTGGGGGCTCGGGACAGGGATATACTGAAGCTTTCTTT | TRBD1 | TRBJ1-1 | TRBV25-1 | 16
CSVEKGGQGANGYTF | TGCAGCGTTGAAAAGGGAGGACAGGGGGCGAATGGCTACACCTTC | TRBD1 | TRBJ1-2 | TRBV29-1 | 15
CASSLEIAEQETQYF | TGTGCCAGCAGCCTGGAAATAGCGGAACAAGAGACCCAGTACTTC | NA | TRBJ2-5 | TRBV21-1 | 15
CASSSDQGARTEAFF | TGTGCCAGCAGCTCGGACCAGGGGGCGCGGACTGAAGCTTTCTTT | TRBD1 | TRBJ1-1 | TRBV7-8 | 15
CASSQGGDGYYEQYF | TGTGCCAGCAGCCAAGGGGGGGACGGATACTACGAGCAGTACTTC | NA | TRBJ2-7 | TRBV14 | 15
CASSEYGAIPYLF | TGTGCCAGCAGTGAATATGGGGCAATCCCGTACCTCTTT | NA | TRBJ1-1 | TRBV25-1 | 13
CASSLGPRGTIEKETQYF | TGTGCCAGCAGCTTAGGCCCCAGGGGGACCATCGAGAAAGAGACCCAGTACTTC | TRBD1 | TRBJ2-5 | TRBV7-2 | 18
CAGGSGQGVGNTIYF | TGTGCCGGCGGGTCGGGACAGGGGGTTGGAAACACCATATATTTT | TRBD1 | TRBJ1-3 | TRBV6-6 | 15
CASSLGGLADSYNEQFF | TGTGCCAGCAGCTTAGGAGGACTAGCGGACTCCTACAATGAGCAGTTCTTC | TRBD2 | TRBJ2-1 | TRBV7-9 | 17
CASSQGDGRNQPQHF | TGCGCCAGCAGCCAAGGGGATGGGAGGAATCAGCCCCAGCATTTT | NA | TRBJ1-5 | TRBV4-3 | 15
CASSIVPGGNEQFF | TGTGCCAGTAGTATAGTACCAGGGGGTAATGAGCAGTTCTTC | TRBD1 | TRBJ2-1 | TRBV19 | 14
CASSLSKTEKLFF | TGTGCCAGCAGTTTATCGAAAACAGAAAAACTGTTTTTT | NA | TRBJ1-4 | TRBV27 | 13
CATTTGRLSGNTIYF | TGTGCCACGACGACAGGGAGGCTCTCTGGAAACACCATATATTTT | TRBD1 | TRBJ1-3 | TRBV19 | 15
CAISDRGPNYGYTF | TGTGCCATCAGTGACAGGGGGCCCAACTATGGCTACACCTTC | TRBD1 | TRBJ1-2 | TRBV10-3 | 14
CASYFYRGADYGYTF | TGTGCCAGCTATTTCTACAGGGGTGCTGACTATGGCTACACCTTC | TRBD1 | TRBJ1-2 | TRBV6-5 | 15
CASSSRGSYNSPLHF | TGTGCCAGCAGCTCAAGGGGGTCCTATAATTCACCCCTCCACTTT | NA | TRBJ1-6 | TRBV5-6 | 15
CASSLAGGLSTNEKLFF | TGCGCCAGCAGCTTGGCCGGAGGGTTGTCAACTAATGAAAAACTGTTTTTT | NA | TRBJ1-4 | TRBV5-1 | 17
CASSFNAGERSYEQYF | TGTGCCAGCAGCTTCAACGCGGGGGAGCGATCCTACGAGCAGTACTTC | TRBD2 | TRBJ2-7 | TRBV7-9 | 16
CASRLTGVGQPQHF | TGTGCCAGCAGACTGACAGGGGTAGGGCAGCCCCAGCATTTT | TRBD1 | TRBJ1-5 | TRBV4-2 | 14
CASSPLDRFYGYTF | TGTGCCAGCAGTCCCCTGGACAGGTTCTATGGCTACACCTTC | TRBD1 | TRBJ1-2 | TRBV6-5 | 14
CASSQDSSGRADTQYF | TGCGCCAGCAGCCAAGATTCGAGCGGGAGGGCCGATACGCAGTATTTT | TRBD2 | TRBJ2-3 | TRBV4-3 | 16
CASSANRDSNQPQHF | TGTGCCAGCAGCGCCAACAGGGATAGCAATCAGCCCCAGCATTTT | NA | TRBJ1-5 | TRBV9 | 15
CASTRNSPLHF | TGTGCCAGCACCAGGAATTCACCCCTCCACTTT | NA | TRBJ1-6 | TRBV6-1 | 11
CASSDRVDYGYTF | TGCGCCAGCAGTGACAGGGTGGACTATGGCTACACCTTC | NA | TRBJ1-2 | TRBV10-1 | 13
CASRPGQNYGYTF | TGTGCCAGCAGACCCGGACAGAACTATGGCTACACCTTC | NA | TRBJ1-2 | TRBV5-4 | 13
CASSRQGPGAQHF | TGTGCCAGCAGCCGACAGGGGCCCGGAGCCCAGCATTTT | TRBD1 | TRBJ1-5 | TRBV27 | 13
CASSQADRNTEAFF | TGCGCCAGCAGCCAAGCTGACAGAAACACTGAAGCTTTCTTT | NA | TRBJ1-1 | TRBV4-3 | 14
CAWSSGSSYNEQFF | TGTGCCTGGAGTAGCGGGAGCTCCTACAATGAGCAGTTCTTC | TRBD2 | TRBJ2-1 | TRBV30 | 14
CARGTGGLNEQYF | TGTGCCAGAGGGACAGGGGGCTTGAACGAGCAGTACTTC | TRBD1 | TRBJ2-7 | TRBV2 | 13
CASSNGAAYEQYF | TGTGCCAGTAGTAACGGAGCCGCCTACGAGCAGTACTTC | NA | TRBJ2-7 | TRBV19 | 13
CASSHVQGAYQPQHF | TGCGCCAGCAGCCACGTGCAGGGGGCTTATCAGCCCCAGCATTTT | TRBD1 | TRBJ1-5 | TRBV4-1 | 15
CASSYYTEAFF | TGTGCCAGTAGTTATTACACTGAAGCTTTCTTT | NA | TRBJ1-1 | TRBV19 | 11
CASSSTQGEKLFF | TGTGCCAGCAGCTCGACACAGGGGGAAAAACTGTTTTTT | TRBD1 | TRBJ1-4 | TRBV7-2 | 13
CASSHGGLAGGKTQYF | TGCGCCAGCAGCCATGGGGGACTAGCGGGGGGGAAGACCCAGTACTTC | TRBD2 | TRBJ2-5 | TRBV4-3 | 16
CASSQAGGQDNEQFF | TGCGCCAGCAGCCAAGCGGGAGGGCAAGACAATGAGCAGTTCTTC | TRBD2 | TRBJ2-1 | TRBV4-3 | 15